This T cell receptor (beta chain) comes out of a study of CD4 and CD8 cells across lung adenocarcinoma regions. Donors had localized lung adenocarcinoma, a non-small cell lung cancer. One entry per CDR3 protein results from TCRdb running MiXCR on the PCR reads. The sample has about 19,000 distinct CDR3 sequences, 46% seen once. The receptor comes from a male donor with lung adenocarcinoma. The CD4 and CD8 labels of this study may be unreliable. The sample taken for sequencing was CD4+ T cells from the margin of a lung tumor.

DNA of the CDR3: TGTGCCAGCAGGGGGCTGGGCGCCAAAGATATGCAGTACTTC. It yields the protein CASRGLGAKDMQYF. This sequence joins TRBV6-4 and TRBJ2-4; D possibly corresponds to TRBD1 (5 bases). V was trimmed by 6 bases and J by 13 bases, leaving 22 bases between them. Germline V gives CDR1 MRHNA, CDR2 SNTAGT. This CDR3 has 14 amino acids.